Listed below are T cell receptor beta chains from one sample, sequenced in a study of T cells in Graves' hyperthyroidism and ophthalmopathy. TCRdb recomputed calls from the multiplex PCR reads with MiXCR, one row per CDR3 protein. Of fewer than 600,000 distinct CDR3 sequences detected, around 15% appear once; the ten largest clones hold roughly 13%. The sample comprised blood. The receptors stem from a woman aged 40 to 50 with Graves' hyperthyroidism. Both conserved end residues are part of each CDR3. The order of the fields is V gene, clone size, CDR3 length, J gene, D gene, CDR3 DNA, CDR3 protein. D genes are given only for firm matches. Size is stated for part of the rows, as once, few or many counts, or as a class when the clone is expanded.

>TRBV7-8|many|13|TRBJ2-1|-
TGTGCCAGCAGCATCACTAGCAACAATGAGCAGTTCTTC
CASSITSNNEQFF
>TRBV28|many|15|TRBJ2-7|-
TGTGCCAGCAGTTTAGAACAGGGACTCTCCTACGAGCAGTACTTC
CASSLEQGLSYEQYF
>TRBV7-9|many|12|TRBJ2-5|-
TGTGCCAGCAGCCGACTAGAGGAGACCCAGTACTTC
CASSRLEETQYF
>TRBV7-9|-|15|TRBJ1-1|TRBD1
TGTGCCAGCAGCTTAGAGAGGGGGCCTATCACTGAAGCTTTCTTT
CASSLERGPITEAFF
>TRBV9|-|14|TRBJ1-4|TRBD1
TGTGCCAGCAGCGTTGGGACAGGGGGTGAAAAACTGTTTTTT
CASSVGTGGEKLFF
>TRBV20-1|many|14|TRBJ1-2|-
TGCAGTGCCATAGAGGCGGGGGTTGGCTATGGCTACACCTTC
CSAIEAGVGYGYTF
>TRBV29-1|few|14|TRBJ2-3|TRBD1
TGCAGCGTTTTTGCAGGGGGACGCACAGATACGCAGTATTTT
CSVFAGGRTDTQYF
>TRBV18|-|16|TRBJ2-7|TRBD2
TGTGCCAGCTCCCTCGGGCTAGCGGACCTCTCCTACGAGCAGTACTTC
CASSLGLADLSYEQYF
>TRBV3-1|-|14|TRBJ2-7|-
TGTGCCAGCAGCTCCTCCGGGAGTACCAACGAGCAGTACTTC
CASSSSGSTNEQYF
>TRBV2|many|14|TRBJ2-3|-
TGTGCCAGCAGTGAACTCAGGGGTAGAGATACGCAGTATTTT
CASSELRGRDTQYF
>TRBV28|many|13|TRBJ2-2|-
TGTGCCAGCAGTCCTAGCGATGGCGGGGAGCTGTTTTTT
CASSPSDGGELFF
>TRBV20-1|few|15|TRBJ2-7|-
TGCGCCTGGAGGGGGTCGGGGGGCGATGTCTACGAGCAGTACTTC
CAWRGSGGDVYEQYF
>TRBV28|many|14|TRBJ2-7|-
TGTGCCAGCAGTGTAGAACAGGCGGTCTACGAGCAGTACTTC
CASSVEQAVYEQYF
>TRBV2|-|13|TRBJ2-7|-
TGTGCCAGCAGTAACCTATTAGCCTACGAGCAGTACTTC
CASSNLLAYEQYF
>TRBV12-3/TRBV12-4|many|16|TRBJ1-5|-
TGTGCCAGCAGTTTGGTTGGTGGAGAGGGCAATCAGCCCCAGCATTTT
CASSLVGGEGNQPQHF
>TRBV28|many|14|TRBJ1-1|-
TGTGCCAGCCACCAACCGCAACTCTTAGCTGAAGCTTTCTTT
CASHQPQLLAEAFF
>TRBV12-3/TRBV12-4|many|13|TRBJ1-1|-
TGTGCCAGCAGTTCTCAGGGGTTCACTGAAGCTTTCTTT
CASSSQGFTEAFF
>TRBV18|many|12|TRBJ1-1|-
TGTGCCAGCTCACAGGAGAACACTGAAGCTTTCTTT
CASSQENTEAFF
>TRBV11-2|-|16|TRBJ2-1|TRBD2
TGTGCCAGCAGCTCGGGACTAGCGGGTCCCTCTGGGGAGCAGTTCTTC
CASSSGLAGPSGEQFF
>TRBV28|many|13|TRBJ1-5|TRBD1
TGTGCCAGCGGGGACAGGGTGGGTCAGCCCCAGCATTTT
CASGDRVGQPQHF
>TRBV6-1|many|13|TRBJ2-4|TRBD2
TGTGCCAGCAGGCGGGACTATAAAAACATTCAGTACTTC
CASRRDYKNIQYF
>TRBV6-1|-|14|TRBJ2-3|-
TGTGCCAGCAGTGTTCCCGGGACTGAACCTAGGAAGTATTTT
CASSVPGTEPRKYF
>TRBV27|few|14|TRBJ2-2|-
TGTGCCAGCAGTTTGGGCTTGGGAGTCGGGGAGCTGTTTTTT
CASSLGLGVGELFF
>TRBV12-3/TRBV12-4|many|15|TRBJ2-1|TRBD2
TGTGCCAGCAGTTTAAGCGGGGCGGACAACAATGAGCAGTTCTTC
CASSLSGADNNEQFF
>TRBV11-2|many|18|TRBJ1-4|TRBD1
TGTGCCAGCAGCTTTGGGACAGGGGGCTTTTTAACTAATGAAAAACTGTTTTTT
CASSFGTGGFLTNEKLFF
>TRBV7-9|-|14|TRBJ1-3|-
TGTGCCAGCAGCTCGCCCAGGGAAGGAAACACCATATATTTT
CASSSPREGNTIYF
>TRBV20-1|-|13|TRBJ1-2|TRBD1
TGCAGTGCGGACCGGGACAGGGGAGTTGGCTACACCTTC
CSADRDRGVGYTF
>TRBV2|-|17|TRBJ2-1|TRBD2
TGTGCCAGCAGTGGATTAGCGGGAGGGGTCTTGTTGAAGGAGCAGTTCTTC
CASSGLAGGVLLKEQFF
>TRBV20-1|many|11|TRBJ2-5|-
TGCAGTGCTAGACACCGAGAGACCCAGTACTTC
CSARHRETQYF
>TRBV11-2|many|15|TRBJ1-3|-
TGTGCCAGCAGCACAGGGTTCGGAGCTGGAAACACCATATATTTT
CASSTGFGAGNTIYF
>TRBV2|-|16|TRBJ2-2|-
TGTGCCAGCAGTGTACCCGAGGACAAAGTAGGCGGGGAGCTGTTTTTT
CASSVPEDKVGGELFF
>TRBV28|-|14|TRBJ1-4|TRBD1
TGTGCCAGCAGTCCACAGGGGGTGCCTGAAAAACTGTTTTTT
CASSPQGVPEKLFF
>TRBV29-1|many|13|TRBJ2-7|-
TGCAGCGTTGGAAGGAGGGGGCTGGCCGAGCAGTACTTC
CSVGRRGLAEQYF
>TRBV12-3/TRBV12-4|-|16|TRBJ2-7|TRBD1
TGTGCCAGCAGCCAAGAGTGGACAGGGGCCGGGGGCGAGCAGTACTTC
CASSQEWTGAGGEQYF
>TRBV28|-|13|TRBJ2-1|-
TGTGCCAGCTCGGCGTCCTCCTACCAAGAGCAGTTCTTC
CASSASSYQEQFF
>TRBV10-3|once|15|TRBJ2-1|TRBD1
TGTGCCATCAGTGAGCCGAGGACAGGGCGGTGGGAGCAGTTCTTC
CAISEPRTGRWEQFF
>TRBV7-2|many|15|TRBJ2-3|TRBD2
TGTGCCAGCAGCAACTCAGCGGGAATCACAGATACGCAGTATTTT
CASSNSAGITDTQYF
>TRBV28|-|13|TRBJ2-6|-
TGTGCCAGCAGAACCACTGGGGCCAACGTCCTGACTTTC
CASRTTGANVLTF
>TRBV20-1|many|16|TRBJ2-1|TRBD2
TGCAGTGCCCAACGGAAAGCGGGAATGGCTCCCAATGAGCAGTTCTTC
CSAQRKAGMAPNEQFF
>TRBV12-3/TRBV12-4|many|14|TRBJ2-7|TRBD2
TGTGCCAGCAGTTTAACTAGCGGAGTTTACGAGCAGTACTTC
CASSLTSGVYEQYF
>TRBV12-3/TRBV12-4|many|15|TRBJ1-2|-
TGTGCCAGCAGCATGGGCGGCAGGACTAACTATGGCTACACCTTC
CASSMGGRTNYGYTF
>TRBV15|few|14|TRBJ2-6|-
TGTGCCACCGGGAAGGGACTCGGGGCCAACGTCCTGACTTTC
CATGKGLGANVLTF
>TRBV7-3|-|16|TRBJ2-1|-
TGTGCCAGCAGCTTAACGGTAGCACTTAGCGTACATGAGCAGTTCTTC
CASSLTVALSVHEQFF
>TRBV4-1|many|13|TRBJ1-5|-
TGCGCCAGCAGCCAAGTAATAGGTTCGCCCCAGCATTTT
CASSQVIGSPQHF
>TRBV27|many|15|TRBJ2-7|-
TGTGCCAGCAGTCCAACCGTCCTAGTTGGCTACGAGCAGTACTTC
CASSPTVLVGYEQYF
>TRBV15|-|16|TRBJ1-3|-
TGTGCCACCAGCAGGCAGGGCCTAGCGTCTGGAAACACCATATATTTT
CATSRQGLASGNTIYF
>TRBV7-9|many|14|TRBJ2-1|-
TGTGCCAGCAGCTTAGTTTTAGCGCTCAATGAGCAGTTCTTC
CASSLVLALNEQFF
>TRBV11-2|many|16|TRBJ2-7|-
TGTGCCAGCAGCTTAAACGGGGGTCGTGCCTCCTACGAGCAGTACTTC
CASSLNGGRASYEQYF